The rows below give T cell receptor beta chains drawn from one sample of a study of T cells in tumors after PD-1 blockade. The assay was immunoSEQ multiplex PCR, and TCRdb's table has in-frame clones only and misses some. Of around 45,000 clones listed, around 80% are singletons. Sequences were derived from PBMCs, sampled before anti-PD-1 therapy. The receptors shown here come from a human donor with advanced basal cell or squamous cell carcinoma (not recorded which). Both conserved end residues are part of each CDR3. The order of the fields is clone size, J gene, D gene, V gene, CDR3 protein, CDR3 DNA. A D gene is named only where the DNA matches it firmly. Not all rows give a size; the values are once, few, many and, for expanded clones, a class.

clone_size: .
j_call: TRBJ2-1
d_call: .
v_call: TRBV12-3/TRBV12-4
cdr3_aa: CASRPNGGHEQFF
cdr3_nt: TGTGCCAGCAGGCCCAACGGGGGGCATGAGCAGTTCTTC

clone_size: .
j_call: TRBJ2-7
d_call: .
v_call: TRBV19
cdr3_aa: CASSIGQGYEQYF
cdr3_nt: TGTGCCAGTAGTATAGGGCAGGGTTACGAGCAGTACTTC

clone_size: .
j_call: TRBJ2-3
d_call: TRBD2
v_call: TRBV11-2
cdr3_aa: CASSLERDGLAGSDTQYF
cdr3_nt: TGTGCCAGCAGCTTAGAAAGGGACGGGCTAGCGGGATCAGATACGCAGTATTTT

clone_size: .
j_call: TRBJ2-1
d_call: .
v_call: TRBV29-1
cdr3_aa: CSVQNAYNEQFF
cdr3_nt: TGCAGCGTCCAAAACGCGTACAATGAGCAGTTCTTC

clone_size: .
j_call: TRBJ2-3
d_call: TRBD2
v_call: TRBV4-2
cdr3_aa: CASSQKSGSVGDTQYF
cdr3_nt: TGTGCCAGCAGCCAGAAAAGCGGGAGTGTTGGAGATACGCAGTATTTT

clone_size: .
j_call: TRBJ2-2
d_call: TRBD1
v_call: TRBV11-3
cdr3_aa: CASSPERTGWILGELFF
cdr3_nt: TGTGCCAGCAGCCCAGAGAGGACAGGGTGGATCCTAGGAGAGCTGTTTTTT

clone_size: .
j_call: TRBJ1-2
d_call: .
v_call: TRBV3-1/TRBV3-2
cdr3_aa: CASSQDLVVLEDGYTF
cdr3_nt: TGTGCCAGCAGCCAAGATTTGGTGGTCCTGGAGGATGGCTACACCTTC

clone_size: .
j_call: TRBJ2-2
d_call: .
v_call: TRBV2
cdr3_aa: CASSERGALGTGELFF
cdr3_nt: TGTGCCAGCAGTGAGAGGGGGGCGTTGGGGACCGGGGAGCTGTTTTTT

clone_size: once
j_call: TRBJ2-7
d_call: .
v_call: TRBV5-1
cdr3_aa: CASSPGGNSYEQYF
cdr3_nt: TGCGCCAGCTCCCCGGGCGGAAACTCCTACGAGCAGTACTTC

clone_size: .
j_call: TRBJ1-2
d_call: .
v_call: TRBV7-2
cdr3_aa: CASSRNPGGEVGYTF
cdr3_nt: TGTGCCAGCAGCCGGAACCCGGGCGGGGAGGTTGGCTACACCTTC

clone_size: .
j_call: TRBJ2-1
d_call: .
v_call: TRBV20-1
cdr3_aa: CSHRGINEQFF
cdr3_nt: TGCAGCCATCGCGGAATAAATGAGCAGTTCTTC

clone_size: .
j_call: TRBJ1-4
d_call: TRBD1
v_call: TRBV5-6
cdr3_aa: CASRTGQPNEKLFF
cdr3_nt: TGTGCCAGCAGAACGGGACAGCCTAATGAAAAACTGTTTTTT

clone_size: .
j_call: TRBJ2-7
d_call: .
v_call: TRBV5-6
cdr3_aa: CASSLPGGRSYEQYF
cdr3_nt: TGTGCCAGCAGCTTGCCGGGTGGAAGATCCTACGAGCAGTACTTC

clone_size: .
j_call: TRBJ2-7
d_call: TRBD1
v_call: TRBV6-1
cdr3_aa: CASSVGQGNIPYEQYF
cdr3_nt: TGTGCCAGCAGTGTTGGACAGGGTAATATCCCCTACGAGCAGTACTTC